These 4 T cell receptor beta chains share one sample of origin, sequenced in a study of blood T cell repertoires in COVID-19 (dated by TCRdb to the early 2020s). Library generation was performed with the immunoSEQ multiplex PCR assay. TCRdb took over this immuneACCESS table, retaining in-frame rearrangements with V and J assigned. Such tables are incomplete; in checked studies, under half of the missing clones stem from an unresolved V gene, and the remainder is unexplained. The sample data list under 400,000 clones, and about 90% of these were observed just once. The ten largest account for roughly a tenth of the sample. Input material: peripheral blood. These receptors came from a woman in her twenties or thirties with COVID-19, enrolled during active disease.

The gene calls are TRBV2 and TRBJ2-7; 14 nucleotides match TRBD2. CDR1 is SNHLY, CDR2 FYNNEI, per germline. Losses at the gene ends were 3 bases for V and 6 bases for J; bases not matched to a gene: 7. This CDR3 contains 16 residues. This CDR3 reads CASSEYGTSGSAEQYF. The CDR3 coding sequence is TGTGCCAGCAGTGAGTATGGGACTAGCGGGAGTGCCGAGCAGTACTTC.

The gene calls are TRBV6-5 and TRBJ2-2; tentative D call: TRBD2 (6 bases). Between the trimmed V and J ends, which lost 8 bases and 1 base, there was a span of 11 bases. The CDR3 has 14 amino acids. Germline V gene lookup returns CDR1 MNHEY and CDR2 SVGAGI. The CDR3 protein is CASLSEGNTGELFF. Here the CDR3 DNA reads TGTGCCAGCTTATCGGAGGGGAACACCGGGGAGCTGTTTTTT.

The chain combines TRBV7-2 with TRBJ1-2, with D possibly being TRBD1 (5 bases). The V and J ends lost 0 bases and 5 bases respectively, with 19 bases between them. The CDR3 runs to 17 residues. Germline V CDR1 and CDR2: SGHTA, FQGNSA. The CDR3 DNA is TGTGCCAGCAGCTTAGCGGGCGACAGTTCCCTTTTTTATGGCTACACCTTC. Its protein is CASSLAGDSSLFYGYTF.

This clone was detected only once. V and J are TRBV28 and TRBJ2-7; D gene uncertain. V lost 6 bases and J lost 1, with 13 bases in between. Looked up from germline, CDR1 is MDHEN and CDR2 is SYDVKM. The CDR3 spans 14 residues. CDR3 residues: CASSLLSKSYEQYF. DNA of the CDR3: TGTGCCAGCAGCCTCCTTAGTAAGTCCTACGAGCAGTACTTC.